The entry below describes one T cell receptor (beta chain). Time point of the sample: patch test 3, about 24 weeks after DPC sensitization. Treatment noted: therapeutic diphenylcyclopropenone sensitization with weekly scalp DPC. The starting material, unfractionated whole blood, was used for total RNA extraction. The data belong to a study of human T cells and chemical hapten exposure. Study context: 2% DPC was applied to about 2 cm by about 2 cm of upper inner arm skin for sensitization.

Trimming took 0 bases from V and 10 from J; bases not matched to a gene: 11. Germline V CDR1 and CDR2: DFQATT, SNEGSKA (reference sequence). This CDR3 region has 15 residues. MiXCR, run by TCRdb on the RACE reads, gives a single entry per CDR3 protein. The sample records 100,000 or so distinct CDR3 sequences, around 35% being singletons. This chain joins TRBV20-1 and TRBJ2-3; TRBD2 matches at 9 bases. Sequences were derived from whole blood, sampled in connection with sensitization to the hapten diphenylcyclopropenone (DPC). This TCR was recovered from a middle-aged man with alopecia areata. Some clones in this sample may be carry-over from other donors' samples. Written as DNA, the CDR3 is TGCAGTGCTAGAGATCTGGAGCTAGCGGGACCAGCGCAGTATTTT. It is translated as CSARDLELAGPAQYF.